This T cell receptor beta chain was obtained from a study of cytomegalovirus exposure and HLA in healthy donors. Notes on this clone: Its matching antigen is unknown.

Study outcomes and limitations: Accurate predictions that matched the HLA-A and HLA-B alleles of most subjects were reportedly made from TCR beta sequences. Later on, a genetic analysis was performed. It linked a missense variant in DCLRE1C with V- and J-gene trimming of TCR beta.

The primer mix had 60 Vbeta and 13 Jbeta primers. Assay used: immunoSEQ multiplex PCR; TCRdb lists only in-frame clones, some missing. The table lists some 200,000 clones, approximately 70% of them singletons. V lost 5 bases and J lost 11; bases outside the gene matches: 11. This CDR3 has 15 amino acids. The germline V gene encodes CDR1 SEHNR and CDR2 FQNEAQ (reference sequence). The receptor comes from a middle-aged man in good health and CMV-seropositive. Sequenced material: PBMCs. V is TRBV7-9 and J is TRBJ1-6; the match to TRBD1 covers 8 bases. CDR3 DNA sequence: TGTGCCAGCAGCCCAGGGGGCGTACAGGGGGCACCCCTCCACTTT. This sequence encodes CASSPGGVQGAPLHF.